These 27 T cell receptor beta chains were all obtained from the same sample, sequenced in a study of T cell repertoires in cytomegalovirus infection. Their antigens remain unidentified. Via MiXCR, TCRdb re-called the reads, giving one row per CDR3 protein. The sample includes 450,000 to 650,000 distinct CDR3 sequences, about 39% of them seen just once. The source material was cultured PBMCs, sampled from culture after CMV antigen stimulation. Receptors originate from a human donor in good health (CMV status not recorded). Some clones in this sample may be carry-over from other donors' samples.

The chain uses TRBV4-1 and TRBJ2-2, with TRBD1 identical over 9 bases. V dropped 1 base and J dropped 3; count of bases not matched to a gene: 9. CDR3 size: 18 residues. Germline V CDR1 and CDR2: MGHRA, YSYEKL. CDR3 region: CASSQGAPGTGYTGELFF. DNA for the CDR3: TGCGCCAGCAGCCAAGGAGCTCCCGGGACAGGGTACACCGGGGAGCTGTTTTTT.

In DNA, the CDR3 is TGTGCCAGCAGCTTTGCGACAGGGGCGGAGACCCAGTACTTC. As protein: CASSFATGAETQYF. V is TRBV5-6 and J is TRBJ2-5; 8 bases line up with TRBD1. J lost 5 bases, V lost 2 bases, and 5 bases had no gene match. The germline gives CDR1 SGHDT, CDR2 YYEEEE. This CDR3 contains 14 residues. The full variable domain, rest sourced from reference TRBV5-6 and TRBJ2-5, is DAGVTQSPTHLIKTRGQQVTLRCSPKSGHDTVSWYQQALGQGPQFIFQYYEEEERQRGNFPDRFSGHQFPNYSSELNVNALLLGDSALYLCASSFATGAETQYFGPGTRLLVL.

In regard to this clonotype: This likely comes from a read error, as the CDR3 has no conserved phenylalanine or tryptophan at its end. The chain combines TRBV11-2 with TRBJ2-1, with 7 bases identical to TRBD1. The CDR3 sequence is 15 residues long. Per germline, CDR1 SGHAT and CDR2 FQNNGV. Trimming cost V 5 bases and J 8 bases; bases outside gene matches: 12. The CDR3 DNA reads as TGTGCCAGCAGCCCGACAGGGTTTGACTGGGATGAGCAGTTCCTC. Protein product: CASSPTGFDWDEQFL.

The chain uses TRBV6-6 and TRBJ2-1, with 16 bases matching TRBD2. Losses at the gene ends were 9 bases for V and 10 bases for J; bases not matched to a gene: 9. The CDR3 spans 15 residues. CDR1 is MNHNY, CDR2 SVGAGI, per germline (reference sequence). CDR3 bases: TGTGCCAGTATCACGGGACTAGCGGGGGGGCGGGAGCAGTTCTTC. Encoded protein: CASITGLAGGREQFF.

The chain combines TRBV6-5 with TRBJ2-1; D perhaps matches TRBD2 (7 bases). This CDR3 comprises 16 residues. The V and J ends lost 5 bases and 4 bases respectively, with 18 bases between them. CDR1 is MNHEY and CDR2 is SVGAGI in the germline V gene. In DNA, the CDR3 is TGTGCCAGCAGTGGCCGGGGGGCTCAGGGGTACAATGAGCAGTTCTTC. It codes for CASSGRGAQGYNEQFF.

This rearrangement joins TRBV27 to TRBJ2-2; tentatively, D is TRBD1 (6 bases). V lost 2 bases and J lost 7, with 20 bases in between. The V gene's germline CDR1 is MNHEY and CDR2 SMNVEV (reference sequence). This CDR3 has 17 amino acids. CDR3 loop: CASSLGGMRFLSGELFF. DNA of the CDR3: TGTGCCAGCAGTTTAGGGGGCATGAGGTTTCTAAGCGGGGAGCTGTTTTTT.

The chain recombines TRBV4-1 with TRBJ1-1; D gene uncertain. The V gene's germline CDR1 is MGHRA and CDR2 YSYEKL. CDR3 length: 14 amino acids. Trimming removed 0 bases from V and 4 bases from J, with 9 bases in between. Here the CDR3 reads CASSQDRVSTEAFF. The CDR3 DNA is TGCGCCAGCAGCCAAGATAGGGTGAGCACTGAAGCTTTCTTT.

The chain links TRBV7-9 to TRBJ2-7, with 7 positions matching TRBD2. Germline V CDR1 and CDR2: SEHNR, FQNEAQ (reference sequence). This CDR3 comprises 15 residues. Losses at the gene ends were 1 base for V and 1 base for J; bases not matched to a gene: 4. CDR3 sequence: CASSLGAGWSYEQYF. CDR3 in DNA: TGTGCCAGCAGCTTAGGAGCGGGATGGTCCTACGAGCAGTACTTC.

The rearrangement uses TRBV7-8 and TRBJ2-1; D unresolved. The CDR3 covers 19 residues. CDR1 and CDR2 from the germline V gene are SGHVS and FQNEAQ. With 3 bases removed from V and 5 bases from J, the gap between germline ends came to 26 bases. In DNA, the CDR3 is TGTGCCAGCAGCTTGATCCTACCTTTTACCCGCGGTCAGCACAATGAGCAGTTCTTC. This sequence encodes CASSLILPFTRGQHNEQFF.

The chain combines TRBV6-1 with TRBJ2-7; D possibly corresponds to TRBD2 (6 bases). The length of the CDR3 is 16 residues. Trimming took off 8 bases at V and 2 bases at J, with 22 bases between the two ends. Germline-derived CDR1 and CDR2 are MNHNS and SASEGT. DNA of the CDR3: TGTGCCAGCGGGAAGCGGGTCGGACTGAAAACCTACGAGCAGTACTTC. Protein: CASGKRVGLKTYEQYF.

This clonotype showed up just a few times. V usage is TRBV6-1 and J usage is TRBJ1-5; D ambiguous. CDR1 is MNHNS and CDR2 is SASEGT in the germline V gene. With 5 bases removed from V and 2 bases from J, the gap between germline ends came to 16 bases. The CDR3 has 16 amino acids. CDR3 sequence: CASSSQREAGNQPQHF. The CDR3 nucleotides read TGTGCCAGCAGTTCACAGAGAGAAGCAGGCAATCAGCCCCAGCATTTT.

This clonotype was picked up a small number of times. V is TRBV24-1 and J is TRBJ2-5; perhaps TRBD1 as D (5 bases). Trimming stripped 4 bases from V and 4 bases from J, with 12 bases between. The CDR3 totals 14 residues. Germline V CDR1 and CDR2: KGHDR, SFDVKD. The CDR3 region has the DNA TGTGCCACCAGTGACCTGGACAAAACAGAGACCCAGTACTTC. Translation: CATSDLDKTETQYF.

The chain couples TRBV7-2 to TRBJ2-5; a possible D gene is TRBD2 (7 bases). V was cut by 3 bases and J by 6 bases, with 14 bases left in between. Per the germline V gene, CDR1 is SGHTA and CDR2 is FQGNSA. The CDR3 covers 14 residues. DNA for the CDR3: TGTGCCAGCAGCTTGGGGGGGGGGGCGCAGACCCAGTACTTC. This encodes CASSLGGGAQTQYF.

This clonotype has just one count. The V call is TRBV15, the J call TRBJ1-5; the D gene is possibly TRBD1 (6 bases). This CDR3 is 14 amino acids long. CDR1 is LNHNV and CDR2 is YYDKDF in the germline V gene (reference sequence). The ends were cut back, 4 bases at V and 6 bases at J, with 13 bases in the middle. The CDR3 DNA reads TGTGCCACCAGCAACTCCAGGGGAATTCAGCCCCAGCATTTT. Translation: CATSNSRGIQPQHF.

This clonotype was counted a few times. This chain uses TRBV7-8 with TRBJ1-5; tentative D call: TRBD1 (5 bases). Germline CDR1 and CDR2: SGHVS and FQNEAQ. V was shortened by 1 base and J by 1 base, with 20 bases between the two germline ends. The CDR3 covers 19 residues. CDR3 sequence reads: CASSLEQGGGFYSNQPQHF. The CDR3 DNA reads as TGTGCCAGCAGCTTAGAGCAGGGAGGTGGATTTTACAGCAATCAGCCCCAGCATTTT.

This clonotype was seen a handful of times. The chain carries TRBV6-6 and TRBJ2-1; D remains unclear. CDR1 is MNHNY, CDR2 SVGAGI, per germline (reference sequence). The V end lost 7 bases, the J end lost 6 bases, and 16 bases lay between the germline ends. This CDR3 has 14 residues. In DNA, the CDR3 is TGTGCCAGCAACTCGCGGCCCCGGCCCAATGAGCAGTTCTTC. Translating it yields CASNSRPRPNEQFF.

The gene calls are TRBV12-5 and TRBJ2-1; 11 nucleotides align to TRBD2. CDR3 length: 20 amino acids. The J segment lost 5 bases and the V segment lost 3 bases, leaving 18 bases of the junction unmatched. The germline V gene has CDR1 LGHNT and CDR2 FRNRAP. CDR3 bases: TGTGCTAGTGGTTTATTCTCCGGGACAGTTAGCGGGGGGGCAAACAATGAGCAGTTCTTC. Translated, it gives CASGLFSGTVSGGANNEQFF.

This clonotype has only a few counts. The genes are TRBV6-2 or TRBV6-3 and TRBJ2-1, with 11 bases fitting TRBD2. Germline CDR1 and CDR2: MNHEY and SVGEGT. The CDR3 spans 14 residues. V dropped 8 bases and J dropped 7; count of bases not matched to a gene: 7. As DNA, the CDR3 is TGTGCCAGCGGTTCGACTAGCGGGATTAATGAGCAGTTCTTC. Amino acid sequence: CASGSTSGINEQFF.

The rearrangement joins TRBV19 to TRBJ2-1; 7 positions agree with TRBD1. The CDR3 loop spans 13 amino acids. With V trimmed by 0 bases and J by 13 bases, 6 bases remained unmatched. The V gene's germline CDR1 is LNHDA and CDR2 SQIVND (reference sequence). CDR3 sequence: CASSIEPGTDQFF. CDR3 in DNA: TGTGCCAGTAGTATAGAACCCGGGACAGATCAGTTCTTC.

This clonotype was observed a handful of times. This chain joins TRBV19 and TRBJ1-1; possibly TRBD1 for D (5 bases). V dropped 9 bases and J dropped 0 bases, with 17 bases sitting between them. CDR3 length: 15 amino acids. Per germline, CDR1 LNHDA and CDR2 SQIVND (reference sequence). In nucleotides, the CDR3 is TGTGCCAGCGCCCGCGGGGCAGGGATGAACACTGAAGCTTTCTTT. It codes for CASARGAGMNTEAFF.

Here the CDR3 DNA reads TGTGCCAGTAGTATAAGTCAGGGGGTCAGTGAGCAGTTCTTC. It is translated as CASSISQGVSEQFF. The chain couples TRBV19 to TRBJ2-1; 7 bases are a match to TRBD1. Germline V CDR1 and CDR2: LNHDA, SQIVND (reference sequence). The CDR3 sequence is 14 residues long. The trim removed 2 bases at V and 9 bases at J, leaving 7 bases unmatched.

This clonotype has at least ten counts. The genes are TRBV7-2 and TRBJ1-5, with D unresolved. The germline CDR1 and CDR2 sequences are SGHTA and FQGNSA. Trimming left V 3 bases short and J 2 bases short, with 8 bases between. The CDR3 is made up of 14 amino acids. The CDR3 region is CASSLGGGNQPQHF. The CDR3 DNA reads as TGTGCCAGCAGCTTGGGTGGAGGCAATCAGCCCCAGCATTTT.

The genes are TRBV19 and TRBJ2-7, with D maybe TRBD2 (5 bases). V was clipped by 4 bases and J by 5 bases, with 15 bases between them. From germline, CDR1 is LNHDA and CDR2 SQIVND (reference sequence). The CDR3 has 14 amino acids. The CDR3, as DNA: TGTGCCAGTAGTACCAGCTTGAGAGGGAACGAGCAGTACTTC. Its translation is CASSTSLRGNEQYF.

The chain has TRBV20-1 and TRBJ2-5, with D perhaps matching TRBD2 (5 bases). The CDR3 is made up of 16 amino acids. V was shortened by 6 bases and J by 8 bases, with 28 bases between the two germline ends. Germline assignment: CDR1 DFQATT and CDR2 SNEGSKA (reference sequence). CDR3 residues: CSASEGAAHVIETQYF. As DNA, the CDR3 is TGCAGTGCCAGTGAGGGAGCGGCCCACGTGATAGAAACCCAGTACTTC.

This clonotype was detected a few times. The rearrangement links TRBV6-5 to TRBJ2-2, with TRBD2 as a possible D gene (6 bases). The CDR3 contains 15 residues. Trimming cost V 0 bases and J 5 bases, with 10 bases left between them. The V gene's germline CDR1 is MNHEY and CDR2 SVGAGI. CDR3 region: CASSYSAGRTGELFF. CDR3 in DNA: TGTGCCAGCAGTTACTCGGCAGGGAGGACCGGGGAGCTGTTTTTT.

The chain couples TRBV15 to TRBJ1-1; the D gene is possibly TRBD1 (5 bases). The CDR3 is 15 amino acids. V was clipped by 0 bases and J by 0 bases, with 8 bases between them. Germline V gives CDR1 LNHNV, CDR2 YYDKDF (reference sequence). The DNA for the CDR3 is TGTGCCACCAGCAGAGATACACAGGTGAACACTGAAGCTTTCTTT. Translation: CATSRDTQVNTEAFF.

This chain uses TRBV20-1 with TRBJ2-3, with 13 bases aligning to TRBD2. With 2 bases clipped from V and 2 bases from J, the junction kept 19 bases outside the gene matches. The germline V gene encodes CDR1 DFQATT and CDR2 SNEGSKA (reference sequence). This CDR3 region has 21 residues. CDR3 DNA: TGCAGTGCTAGACCCCCATCCGGGACTAGCGGGACTAGAGGGGACACAGATACGCAGTATTTT. As protein: CSARPPSGTSGTRGDTDTQYF.